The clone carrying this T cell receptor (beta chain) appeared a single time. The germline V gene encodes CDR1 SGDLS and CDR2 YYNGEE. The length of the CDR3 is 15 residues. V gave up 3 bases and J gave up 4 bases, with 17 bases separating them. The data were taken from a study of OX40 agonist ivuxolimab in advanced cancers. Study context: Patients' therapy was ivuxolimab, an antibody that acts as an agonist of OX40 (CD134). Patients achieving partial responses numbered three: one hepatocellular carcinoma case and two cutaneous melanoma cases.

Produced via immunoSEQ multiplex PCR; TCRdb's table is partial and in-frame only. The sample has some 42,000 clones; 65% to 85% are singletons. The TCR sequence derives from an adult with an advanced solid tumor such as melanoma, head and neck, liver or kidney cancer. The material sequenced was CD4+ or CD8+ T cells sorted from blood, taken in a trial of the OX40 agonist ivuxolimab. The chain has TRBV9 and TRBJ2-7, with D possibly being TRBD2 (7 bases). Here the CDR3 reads CASSERGGGQYEQYF. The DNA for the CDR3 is TGTGCCAGCAGCGAGAGGGGAGGGGGTCAGTACGAGCAGTACTTC.